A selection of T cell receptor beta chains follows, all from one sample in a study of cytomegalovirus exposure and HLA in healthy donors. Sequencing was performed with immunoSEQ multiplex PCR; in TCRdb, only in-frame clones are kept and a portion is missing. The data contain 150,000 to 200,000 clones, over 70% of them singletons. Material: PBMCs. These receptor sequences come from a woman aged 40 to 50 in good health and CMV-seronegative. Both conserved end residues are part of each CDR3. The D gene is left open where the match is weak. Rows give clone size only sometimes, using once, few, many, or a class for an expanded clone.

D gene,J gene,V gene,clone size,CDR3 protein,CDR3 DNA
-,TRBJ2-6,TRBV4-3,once,CASSQVPISLSGANGLTF,TGCGCCAGCAGCCAAGTACCGATTAGTCTATCTGGGGCCAACGGCCTGACTTTC
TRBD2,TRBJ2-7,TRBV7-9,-,CASSPRTSLREQYF,TGTGCCAGCAGCCCTCGGACTAGCCTCCGCGAGCAGTACTTC
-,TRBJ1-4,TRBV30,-,CAWMGGTNEKLFF,TGTGCCTGGATGGGGGGGACTAATGAAAAACTGTTTTTT
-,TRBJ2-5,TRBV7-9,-,CASSLNKETQYF,TGTGCCAGCAGCTTAAACAAAGAGACCCAGTACTTC
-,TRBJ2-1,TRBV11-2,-,CASSLDLRDEQFF,TGTGCCAGCAGCTTAGATCTCAGGGATGAGCAGTTCTTC
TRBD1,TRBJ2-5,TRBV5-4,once,CASSLDRQGRRETQYF,TGTGCCAGCAGCTTGGACCGACAGGGGCGGCGAGAGACCCAGTACTTC
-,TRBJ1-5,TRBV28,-,CASSLSLQPQHF,TGTGCCAGCAGTTTATCCCTTCAGCCCCAGCATTTT
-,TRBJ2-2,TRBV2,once,CASSVDTPNTGELFF,TGTGCCAGCAGTGTAGACACGCCGAACACCGGGGAGCTGTTTTTT
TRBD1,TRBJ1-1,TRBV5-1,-,CASSLVSGTGSKAFF,TGCGCCAGCAGCTTGGTTTCCGGGACAGGGTCAAAAGCTTTCTTT
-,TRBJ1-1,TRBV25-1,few,CASSEGGRGTEAFF,TGTGCCAGCAGTGAAGGGGGGAGGGGCACTGAAGCTTTCTTT
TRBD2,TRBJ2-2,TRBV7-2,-,CASSETRDYQGGELFF,TGTGCCAGCAGCGAGACCCGGGACTACCAAGGAGGGGAGCTGTTTTTT
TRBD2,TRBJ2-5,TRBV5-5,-,CASSQERGGQETQYF,TGCGCCAGCAGCCAAGAGCGGGGGGGCCAAGAGACCCAGTACTTC
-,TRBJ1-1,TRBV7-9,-,CSSSFGRWNTEAFF,TGTTCCAGCAGCTTTGGGAGATGGAACACTGAAGCTTTCTTT
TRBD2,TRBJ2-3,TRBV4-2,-,CASSQDSSGRPTSTDTQYF,TGTGCCAGCAGCCAAGATTCCAGCGGGAGGCCCACTAGCACAGATACGCAGTATTTT
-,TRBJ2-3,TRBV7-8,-,CASSLLDTTDTQYF,TGTGCCAGCAGCTTATTAGATACGACAGATACGCAGTATTTT
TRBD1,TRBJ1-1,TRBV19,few,CASYDRGRGNTEAFF,TGTGCCAGTTATGACAGGGGGCGAGGGAACACTGAAGCTTTCTTT
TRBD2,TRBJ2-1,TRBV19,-,CASSRTSGRWNEQFF,TGTGCCAGTAGCAGGACTAGCGGGAGATGGAATGAGCAGTTCTTC
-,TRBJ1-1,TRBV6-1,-,CASRGRLITEAFF,TGTGCCAGCAGAGGCAGGTTGATCACTGAAGCTTTCTTT
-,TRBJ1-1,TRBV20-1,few,CSAPGNTEAFF,TGCAGTGCACCAGGGAACACTGAAGCTTTCTTT
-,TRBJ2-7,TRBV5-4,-,CASSLVGAREQYF,TGTGCCAGCAGCTTGGTTGGGGCGCGGGAGCAGTACTTC
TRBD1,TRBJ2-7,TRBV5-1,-,CASSLNRGSYEQYF,TGCGCCAGCAGTCTAAACAGGGGTTCCTACGAGCAGTACTTC
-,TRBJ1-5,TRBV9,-,CASSVDAGAAQPQHF,TGTGCCAGCAGCGTGGATGCGGGGGCTGCTCAGCCCCAGCATTTT